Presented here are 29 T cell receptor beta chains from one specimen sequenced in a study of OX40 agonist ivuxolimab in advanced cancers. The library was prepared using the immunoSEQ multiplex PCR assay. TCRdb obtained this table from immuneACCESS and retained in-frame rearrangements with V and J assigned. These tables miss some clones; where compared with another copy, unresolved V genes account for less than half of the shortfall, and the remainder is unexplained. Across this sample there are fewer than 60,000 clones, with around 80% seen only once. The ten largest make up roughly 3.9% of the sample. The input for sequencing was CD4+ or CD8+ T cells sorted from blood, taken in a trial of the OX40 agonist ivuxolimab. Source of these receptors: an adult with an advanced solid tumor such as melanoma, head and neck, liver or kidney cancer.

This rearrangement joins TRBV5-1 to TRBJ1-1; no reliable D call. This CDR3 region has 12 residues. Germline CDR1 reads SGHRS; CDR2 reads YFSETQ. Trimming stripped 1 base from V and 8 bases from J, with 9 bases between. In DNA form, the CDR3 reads TGCGCCAGCAGCTTGTTACAGACAGAAGCTTTCTTT. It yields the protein CASSLLQTEAFF.

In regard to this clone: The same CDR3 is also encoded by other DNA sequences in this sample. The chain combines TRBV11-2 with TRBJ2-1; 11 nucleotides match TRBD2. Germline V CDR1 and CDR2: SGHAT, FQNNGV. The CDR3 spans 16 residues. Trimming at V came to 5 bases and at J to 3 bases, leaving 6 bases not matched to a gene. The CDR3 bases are TGTGCCAGCAGCCCCCGACTAGCGGGGATCTACAATGAGCAGTTCTTC. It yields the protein CASSPRLAGIYNEQFF.

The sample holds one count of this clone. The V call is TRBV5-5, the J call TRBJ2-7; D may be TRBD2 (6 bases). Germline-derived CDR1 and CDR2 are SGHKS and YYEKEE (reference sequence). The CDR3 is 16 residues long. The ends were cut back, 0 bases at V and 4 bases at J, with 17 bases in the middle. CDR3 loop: CASSLEGHGGTYEQYF. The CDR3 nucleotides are TGTGCCAGCAGCTTGGAAGGGCATGGAGGGACTTACGAGCAGTACTTC. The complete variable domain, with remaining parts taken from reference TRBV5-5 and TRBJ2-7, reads DAGVTQSPTHLIKTRGQQVTLRCSPISGHKSVSWYQQVLGQGPQFIFQYYEKEERGRGNFPDRFSARQFPNYSSELNVNALLLGDSALYLCASSLEGHGGTYEQYFGPGTRLTVT.

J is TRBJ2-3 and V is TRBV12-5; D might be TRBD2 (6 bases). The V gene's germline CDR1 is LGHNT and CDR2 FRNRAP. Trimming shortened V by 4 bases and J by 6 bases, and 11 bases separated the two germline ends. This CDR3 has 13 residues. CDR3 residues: CASGSSGGDTQYF. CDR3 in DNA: TGTGCTAGTGGTTCCTCTGGGGGGGATACGCAGTATTTT.

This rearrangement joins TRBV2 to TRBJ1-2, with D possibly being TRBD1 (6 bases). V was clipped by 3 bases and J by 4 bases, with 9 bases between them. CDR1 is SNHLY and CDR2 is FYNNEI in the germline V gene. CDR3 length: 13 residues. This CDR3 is CASSEDRTYGYTF. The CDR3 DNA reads TGTGCCAGCAGTGAGGACAGAACCTATGGCTACACCTTC.

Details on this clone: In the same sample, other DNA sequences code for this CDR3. CDR3 DNA sequence: TGTGCCAGCAGTAAACAGGGTACGACTGAAGCTTTCTTT. As protein: CASSKQGTTEAFF. The J gene is TRBJ1-1, the V gene TRBV6-5; perhaps TRBD1 as D (6 bases). Germline V CDR1 and CDR2: MNHEY, SVGAGI. The V end lost 5 bases, the J end lost 5 bases, and 12 bases lay between the germline ends. The CDR3 is 13 residues long.

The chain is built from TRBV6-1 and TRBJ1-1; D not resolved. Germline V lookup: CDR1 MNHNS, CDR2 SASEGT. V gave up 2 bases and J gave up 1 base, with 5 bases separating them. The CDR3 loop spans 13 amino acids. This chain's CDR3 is CASSELRNTEAFF. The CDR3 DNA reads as TGTGCCAGCAGTGAACTCAGGAACACTGAAGCTTTCTTT.

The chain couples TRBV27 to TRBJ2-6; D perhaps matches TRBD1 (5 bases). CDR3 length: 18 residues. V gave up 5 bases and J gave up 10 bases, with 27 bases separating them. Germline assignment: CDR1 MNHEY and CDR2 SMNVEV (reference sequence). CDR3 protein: CASSRSEASLGPLNVLTF. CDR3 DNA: TGTGCCAGCAGTAGGAGCGAGGCTTCTCTGGGGCCATTGAACGTCCTGACTTTC.

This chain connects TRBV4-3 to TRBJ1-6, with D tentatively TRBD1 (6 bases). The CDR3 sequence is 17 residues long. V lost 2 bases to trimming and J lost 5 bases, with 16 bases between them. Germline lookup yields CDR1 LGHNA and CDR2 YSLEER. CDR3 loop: CASSQYAGASDNSPLHF. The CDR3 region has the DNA TGCGCCAGCAGCCAATACGCAGGGGCCTCGGATAATTCACCCCTCCACTTT.

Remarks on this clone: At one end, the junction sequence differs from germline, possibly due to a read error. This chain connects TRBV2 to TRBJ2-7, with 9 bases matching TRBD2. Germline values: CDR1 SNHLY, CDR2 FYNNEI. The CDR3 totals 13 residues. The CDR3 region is CASSQAHPSGDYF. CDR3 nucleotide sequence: TGTGCCAGCAGTCAAGCCCATCCTAGCGGGGACTACTTC.

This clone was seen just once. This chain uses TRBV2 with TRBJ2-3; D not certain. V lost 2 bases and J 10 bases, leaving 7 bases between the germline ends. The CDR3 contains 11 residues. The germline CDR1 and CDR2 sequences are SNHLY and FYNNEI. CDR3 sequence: CASSEQSSQYF. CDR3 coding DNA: TGTGCCAGCAGTGAACAAAGTTCGCAGTATTTT.

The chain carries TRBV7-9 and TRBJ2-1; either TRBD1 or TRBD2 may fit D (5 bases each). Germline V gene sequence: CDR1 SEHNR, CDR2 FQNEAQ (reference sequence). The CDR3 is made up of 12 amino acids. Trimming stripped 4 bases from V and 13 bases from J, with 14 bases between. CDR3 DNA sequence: TGTGCCAGCAGCTCCCCCGGGACCCCTCAGTTCTTC. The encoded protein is CASSSPGTPQFF.

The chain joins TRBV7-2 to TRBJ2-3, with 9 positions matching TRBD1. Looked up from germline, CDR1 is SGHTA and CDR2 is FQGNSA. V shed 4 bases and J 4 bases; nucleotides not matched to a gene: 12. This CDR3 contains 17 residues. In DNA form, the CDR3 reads TGTGCCAGCAGCTCTTCAAAGGGACAGGGAGTTTCAGATACGCAGTATTTT. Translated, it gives CASSSSKGQGVSDTQYF. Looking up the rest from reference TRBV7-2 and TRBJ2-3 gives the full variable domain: GAGVSQSPSNKVTEKGKDVELRCDPISGHTALYWYRQSLGQGLEFLIYFQGNSAPDKSGLPSDRFSAERTGGSVSTLTIQRTQQEDSAVYLCASSSSKGQGVSDTQYFGPGTRLTVL.

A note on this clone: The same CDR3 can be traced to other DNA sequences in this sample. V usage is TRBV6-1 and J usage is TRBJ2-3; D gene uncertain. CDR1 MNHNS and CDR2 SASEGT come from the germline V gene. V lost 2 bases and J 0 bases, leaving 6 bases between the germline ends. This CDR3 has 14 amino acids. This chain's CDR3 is CASSETLSTDTQYF. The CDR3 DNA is TGTGCCAGCAGTGAAACCCTAAGCACAGATACGCAGTATTTT.

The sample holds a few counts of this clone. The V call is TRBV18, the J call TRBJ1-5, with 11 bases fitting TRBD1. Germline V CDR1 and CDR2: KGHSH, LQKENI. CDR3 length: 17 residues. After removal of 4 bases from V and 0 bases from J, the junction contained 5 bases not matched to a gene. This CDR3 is CASSLGQGAYSNQPQHF. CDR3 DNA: TGTGCCAGCTCACTTGGACAGGGGGCGTATAGCAATCAGCCCCAGCATTTT.

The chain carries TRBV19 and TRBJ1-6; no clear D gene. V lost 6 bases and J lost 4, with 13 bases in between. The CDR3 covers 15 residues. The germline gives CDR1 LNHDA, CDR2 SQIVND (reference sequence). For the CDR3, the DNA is TGTGCCAGTAGATCCGGTCAGGAGTATAATTCACCCCTCCACTTT. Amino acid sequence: CASRSGQEYNSPLHF.

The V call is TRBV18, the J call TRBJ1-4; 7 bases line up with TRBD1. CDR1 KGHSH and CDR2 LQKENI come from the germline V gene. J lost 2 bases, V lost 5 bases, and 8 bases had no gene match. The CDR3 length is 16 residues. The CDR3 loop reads CASSSTPTGTNEKLFF. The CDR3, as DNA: TGTGCCAGCTCATCAACGCCGACAGGGACTAATGAAAAACTGTTTTTT.

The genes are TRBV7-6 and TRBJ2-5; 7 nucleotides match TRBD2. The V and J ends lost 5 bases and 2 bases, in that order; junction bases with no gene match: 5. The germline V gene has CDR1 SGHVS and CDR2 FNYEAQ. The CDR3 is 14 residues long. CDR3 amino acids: CASSPSGGQETQYF. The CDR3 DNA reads TGTGCCAGCAGCCCCTCGGGGGGACAAGAGACCCAGTACTTC.

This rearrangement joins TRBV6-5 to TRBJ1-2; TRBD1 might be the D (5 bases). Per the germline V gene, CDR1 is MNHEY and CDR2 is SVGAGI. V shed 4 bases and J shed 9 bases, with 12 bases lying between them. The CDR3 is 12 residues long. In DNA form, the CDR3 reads TGTGCCAGCAGTTCCCTGCGGACAAGCTACACCTTC. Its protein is CASSSLRTSYTF.

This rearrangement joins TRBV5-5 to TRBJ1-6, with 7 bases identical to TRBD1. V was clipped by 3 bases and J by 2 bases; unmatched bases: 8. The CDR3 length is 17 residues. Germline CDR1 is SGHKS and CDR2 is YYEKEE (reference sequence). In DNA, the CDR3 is TGTGCCAGCAGCTCTGACAGGGACGGAACCTATAATTCACCCCTCCACTTT. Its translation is CASSSDRDGTYNSPLHF.

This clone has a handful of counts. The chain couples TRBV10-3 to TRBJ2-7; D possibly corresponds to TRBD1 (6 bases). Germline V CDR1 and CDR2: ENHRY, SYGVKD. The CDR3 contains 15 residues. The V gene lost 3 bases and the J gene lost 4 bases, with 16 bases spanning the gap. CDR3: CAISESAGAQYEQYF. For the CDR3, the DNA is TGTGCCATCAGTGAATCGGCAGGGGCACAGTACGAGCAGTACTTC.

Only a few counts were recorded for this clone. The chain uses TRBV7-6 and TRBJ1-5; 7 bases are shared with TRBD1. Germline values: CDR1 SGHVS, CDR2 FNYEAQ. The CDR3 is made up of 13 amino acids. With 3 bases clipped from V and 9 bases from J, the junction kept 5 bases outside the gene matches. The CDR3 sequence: CASSLTGWSPQHF. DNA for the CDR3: TGTGCCAGCAGCTTGACAGGGTGGTCGCCCCAGCATTTT.

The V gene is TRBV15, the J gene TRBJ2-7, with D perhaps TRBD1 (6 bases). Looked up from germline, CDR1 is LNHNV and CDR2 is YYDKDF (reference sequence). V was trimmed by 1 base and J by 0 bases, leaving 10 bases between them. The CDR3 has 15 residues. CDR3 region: CATSRVGARSYEQYF. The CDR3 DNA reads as TGTGCCACCAGCAGAGTGGGGGCTCGCTCCTACGAGCAGTACTTC.

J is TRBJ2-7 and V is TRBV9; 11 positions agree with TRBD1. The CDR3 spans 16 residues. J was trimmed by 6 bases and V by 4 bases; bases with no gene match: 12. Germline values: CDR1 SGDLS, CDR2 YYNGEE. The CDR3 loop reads CASSPQSGTGGREQYF. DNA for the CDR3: TGTGCCAGCAGCCCCCAGTCGGGGACAGGGGGTCGCGAGCAGTACTTC.

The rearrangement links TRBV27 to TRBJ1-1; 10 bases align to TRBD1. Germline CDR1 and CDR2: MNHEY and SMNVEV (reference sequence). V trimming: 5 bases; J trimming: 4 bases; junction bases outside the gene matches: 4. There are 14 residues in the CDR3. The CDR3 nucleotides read TGTGCCAGCAGTCCTTGGACAGGGGGCACTGAAGCTTTCTTT. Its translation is CASSPWTGGTEAFF.

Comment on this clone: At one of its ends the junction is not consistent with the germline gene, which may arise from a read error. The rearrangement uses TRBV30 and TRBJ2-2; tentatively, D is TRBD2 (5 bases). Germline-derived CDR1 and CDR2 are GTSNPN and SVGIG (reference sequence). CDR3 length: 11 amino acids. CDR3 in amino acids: CAWSDHRGAVF. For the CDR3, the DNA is TGTGCCTGGAGTGACCACCGGGGAGCTGTTTTT. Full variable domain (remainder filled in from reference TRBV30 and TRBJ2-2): SQTIHQWPATLVQPVGSPLSLECTVEGTSNPNLYWYRQAAGRGLQLLFYSVGIGQISSEVPQNLSASRPQDRQFILSSKKLLLSDSGFYLCAWSDHRGAVFGEGSRLTVL.

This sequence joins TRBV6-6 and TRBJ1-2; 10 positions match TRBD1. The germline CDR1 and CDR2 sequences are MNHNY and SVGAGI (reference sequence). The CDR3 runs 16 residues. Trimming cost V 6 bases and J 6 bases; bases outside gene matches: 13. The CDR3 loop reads CASSSRETGGADGYTF. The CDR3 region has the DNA TGTGCCAGCAGCTCCCGGGAGACAGGGGGCGCGGATGGCTACACCTTC.

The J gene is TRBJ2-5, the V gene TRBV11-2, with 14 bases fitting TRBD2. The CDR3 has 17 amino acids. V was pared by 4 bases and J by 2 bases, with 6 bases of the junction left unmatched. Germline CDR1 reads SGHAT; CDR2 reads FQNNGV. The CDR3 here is CASSWGGTSGSQETQYF. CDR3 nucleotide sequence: TGTGCCAGCAGCTGGGGGGGGACTAGCGGGAGTCAAGAGACCCAGTACTTC.

DNA of the CDR3: TGCAGCGTCCGGGACCCCCGGGGCTATGGCTACACCTTC. Translating it yields CSVRDPRGYGYTF. V usage is TRBV29-1 and J usage is TRBJ1-2; maybe TRBD1 (5 bases). CDR3 length: 13 amino acids. Trimming removed 6 bases from V and 4 bases from J, with 15 bases in between. The germline V gene has CDR1 SQVTM and CDR2 ANQGSEA.